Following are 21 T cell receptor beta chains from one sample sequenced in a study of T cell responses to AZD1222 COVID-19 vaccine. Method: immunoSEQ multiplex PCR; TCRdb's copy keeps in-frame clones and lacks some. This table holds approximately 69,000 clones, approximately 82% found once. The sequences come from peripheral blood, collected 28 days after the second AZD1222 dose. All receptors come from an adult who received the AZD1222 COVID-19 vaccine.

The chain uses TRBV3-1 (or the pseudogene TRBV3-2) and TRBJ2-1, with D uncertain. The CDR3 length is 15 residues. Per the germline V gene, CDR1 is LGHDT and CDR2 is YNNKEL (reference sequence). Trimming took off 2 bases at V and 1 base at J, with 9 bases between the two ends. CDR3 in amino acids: CASSQILGSYNEQFF. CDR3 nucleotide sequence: TGTGCCAGCAGCCAAATCCTTGGGTCCTACAATGAGCAGTTCTTC.

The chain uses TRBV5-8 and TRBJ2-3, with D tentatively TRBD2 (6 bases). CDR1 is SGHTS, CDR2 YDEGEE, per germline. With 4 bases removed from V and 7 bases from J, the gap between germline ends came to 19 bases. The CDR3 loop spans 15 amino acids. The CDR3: CASSHASASSNTQYF. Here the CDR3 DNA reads TGTGCCAGCAGCCACGCTAGCGCATCCTCAAATACGCAGTATTTT.

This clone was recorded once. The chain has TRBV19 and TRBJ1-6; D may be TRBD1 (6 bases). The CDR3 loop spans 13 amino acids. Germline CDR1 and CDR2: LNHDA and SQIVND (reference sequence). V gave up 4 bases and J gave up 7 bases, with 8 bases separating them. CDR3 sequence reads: CASSSQGNSPLHF. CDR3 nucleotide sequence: TGTGCCAGTAGTAGTCAGGGGAATTCACCCCTCCACTTT.

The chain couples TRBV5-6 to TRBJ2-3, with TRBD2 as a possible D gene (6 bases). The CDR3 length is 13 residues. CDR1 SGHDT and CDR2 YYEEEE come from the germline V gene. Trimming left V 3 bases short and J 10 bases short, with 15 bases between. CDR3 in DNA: TGTGCCAGCAGCTCACCCTCGGCGGGGTCGCAGTATTTT. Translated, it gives CASSSPSAGSQYF.

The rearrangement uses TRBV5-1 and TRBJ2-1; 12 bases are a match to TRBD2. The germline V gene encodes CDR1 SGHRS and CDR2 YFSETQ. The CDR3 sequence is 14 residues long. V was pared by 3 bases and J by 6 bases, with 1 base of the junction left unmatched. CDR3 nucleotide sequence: TGCGCCAGCAGCTCGACTAGCGGGAGCAATGAGCAGTTCTTC. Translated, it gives CASSSTSGSNEQFF.

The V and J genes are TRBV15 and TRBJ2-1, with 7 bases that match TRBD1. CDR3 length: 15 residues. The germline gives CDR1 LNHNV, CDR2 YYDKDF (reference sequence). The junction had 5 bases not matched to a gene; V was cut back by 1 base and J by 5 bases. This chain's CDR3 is CATSRVRGLNNEQFF. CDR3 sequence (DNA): TGTGCCACCAGCAGAGTAAGGGGGCTAAACAATGAGCAGTTCTTC.

The CDR3 sequence is CASSQDGAVGIGEQYF. The CDR3 coding sequence is TGTGCCAGCAGCCAAGATGGGGCCGTCGGCATCGGGGAGCAGTACTTC. The J gene is TRBJ2-7, the V gene TRBV4-2; D is perhaps TRBD1 (5 bases). Trimming stripped 0 bases from V and 7 bases from J, with 19 bases between. The CDR3 sequence is 16 residues long. CDR1 is LGHNA, CDR2 YNFKEQ, per germline.

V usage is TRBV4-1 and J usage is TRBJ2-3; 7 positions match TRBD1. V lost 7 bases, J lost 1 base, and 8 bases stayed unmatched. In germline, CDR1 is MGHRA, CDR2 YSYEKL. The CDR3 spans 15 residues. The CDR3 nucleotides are TGCGCCAGCACCACAACAGGGGTAGGCACAGATACGCAGTATTTT. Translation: CASTTTGVGTDTQYF.

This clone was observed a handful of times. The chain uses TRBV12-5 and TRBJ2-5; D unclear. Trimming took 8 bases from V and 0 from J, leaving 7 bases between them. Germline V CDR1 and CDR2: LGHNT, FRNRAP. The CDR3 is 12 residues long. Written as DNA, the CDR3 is TGTGCTAGTCGGCAGTACCAAGAGACCCAGTACTTC. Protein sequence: CASRQYQETQYF.

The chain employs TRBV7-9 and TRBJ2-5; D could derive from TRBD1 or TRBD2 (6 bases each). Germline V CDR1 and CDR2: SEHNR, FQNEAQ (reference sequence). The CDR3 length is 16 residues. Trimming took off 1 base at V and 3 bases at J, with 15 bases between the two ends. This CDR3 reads CASSLGTGAYEETQYF. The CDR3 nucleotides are TGTGCCAGCAGCTTAGGTACGGGGGCATACGAAGAGACCCAGTACTTC.

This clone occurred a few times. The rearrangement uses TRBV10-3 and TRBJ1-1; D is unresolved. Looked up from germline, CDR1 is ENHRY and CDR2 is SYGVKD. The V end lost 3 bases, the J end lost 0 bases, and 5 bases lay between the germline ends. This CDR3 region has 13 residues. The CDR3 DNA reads TGTGCCATCAGTGAAGAGATGAACACTGAAGCTTTCTTT. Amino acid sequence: CAISEEMNTEAFF.

CDR3 bases: TGTGCCAGCAGCCAAGCCAGGAGTGAGAACACTGAAGCTTTCTTT. This gives the protein CASSQARSENTEAFF. The rearrangement joins TRBV14 to TRBJ1-1; D gene uncertain. V was cut by 1 base and J by 1 base, with 10 bases left in between. This CDR3 has 15 amino acids. The germline V gene has CDR1 SGHDN and CDR2 FVKESK.

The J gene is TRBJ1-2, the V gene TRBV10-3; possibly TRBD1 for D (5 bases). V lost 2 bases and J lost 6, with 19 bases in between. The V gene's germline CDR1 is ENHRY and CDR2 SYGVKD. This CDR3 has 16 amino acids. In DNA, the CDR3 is TGTGCCATCAGTGAGGCGCCCCGGGGCATGGGGCATGGCTACACCTTC. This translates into CAISEAPRGMGHGYTF.

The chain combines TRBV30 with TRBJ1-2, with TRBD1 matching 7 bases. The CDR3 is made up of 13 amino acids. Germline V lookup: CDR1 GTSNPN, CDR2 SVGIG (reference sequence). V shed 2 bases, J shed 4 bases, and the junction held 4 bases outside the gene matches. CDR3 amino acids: CAWSRQGGYGYTF. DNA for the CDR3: TGTGCCTGGAGTCGACAGGGCGGCTATGGCTACACCTTC.

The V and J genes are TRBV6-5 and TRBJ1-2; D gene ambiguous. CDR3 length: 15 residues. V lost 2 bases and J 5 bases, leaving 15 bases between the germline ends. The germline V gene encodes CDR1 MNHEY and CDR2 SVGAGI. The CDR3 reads CASSYGSATRYGYTF. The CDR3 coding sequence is TGTGCCAGCAGTTACGGGTCAGCTACTCGATATGGCTACACCTTC.

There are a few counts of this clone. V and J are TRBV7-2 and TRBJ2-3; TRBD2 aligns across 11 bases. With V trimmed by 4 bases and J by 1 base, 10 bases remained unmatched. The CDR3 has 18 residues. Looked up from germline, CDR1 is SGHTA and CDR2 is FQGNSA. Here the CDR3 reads CASSYSGGAGSGTDTQYF. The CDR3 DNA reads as TGTGCCAGCAGCTATAGCGGGGGGGCCGGCTCTGGCACAGATACGCAGTATTTT.

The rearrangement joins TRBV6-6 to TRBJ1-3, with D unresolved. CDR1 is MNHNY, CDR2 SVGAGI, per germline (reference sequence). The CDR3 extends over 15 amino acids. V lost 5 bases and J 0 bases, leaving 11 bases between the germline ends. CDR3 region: CASSKREISGNTIYF. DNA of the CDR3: TGTGCCAGCAGTAAAAGAGAAATCTCTGGAAACACCATATATTTT.

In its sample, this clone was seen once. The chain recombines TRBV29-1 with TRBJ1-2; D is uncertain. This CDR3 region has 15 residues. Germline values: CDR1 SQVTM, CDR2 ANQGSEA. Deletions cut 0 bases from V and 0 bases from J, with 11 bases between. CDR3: CSVEDLIVANYGYTF. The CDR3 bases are TGCAGCGTTGAAGATCTTATAGTAGCTAACTATGGCTACACCTTC.

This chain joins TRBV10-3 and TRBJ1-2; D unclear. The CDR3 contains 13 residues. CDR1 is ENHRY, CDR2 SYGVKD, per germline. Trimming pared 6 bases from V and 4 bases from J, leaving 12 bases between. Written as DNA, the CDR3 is TGTGCCATCAGAACGGGCCCCGTCTATGGCTACACCTTC. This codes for CAIRTGPVYGYTF.

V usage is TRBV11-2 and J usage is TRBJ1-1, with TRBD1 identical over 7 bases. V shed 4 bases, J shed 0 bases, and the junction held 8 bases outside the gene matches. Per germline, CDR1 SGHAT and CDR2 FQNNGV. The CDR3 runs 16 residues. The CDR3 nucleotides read TGTGCCAGCAGCTACGGACAGGCCCCATTGAACACTGAAGCTTTCTTT. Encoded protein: CASSYGQAPLNTEAFF.

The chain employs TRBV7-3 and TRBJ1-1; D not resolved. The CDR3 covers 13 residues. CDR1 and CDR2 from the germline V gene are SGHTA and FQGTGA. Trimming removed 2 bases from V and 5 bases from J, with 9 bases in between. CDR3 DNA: TGTGCCAGCAGCTTATCGGCCAGAACTGAAGCTTTCTTT. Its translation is CASSLSARTEAFF.